The following is a TCR beta chain sequence with its context. The antigen is not known. The sample has other DNA sequences that encode this CDR3 too. The data belong to a study of STAT5B mutations in CD4+ large granular lymphocyte leukemia. Control samples were healthy donors' buffy coats. General study points: Main leukemic clonotypes were patient-specific, but about 26% appeared at low frequency elsewhere.

Germline CDR1 and CDR2: SGHRS and YFSETQ. Trimming took off 2 bases at V and 0 bases at J, with 9 bases between the two ends. This CDR3 comprises 15 residues. TCRdb's copy holds only in-frame clones and misses some; the assay was immunoSEQ multiplex PCR. Of tens of thousands of clones listed, around 78% are singletons. Sequencing was carried out using CD4+ T cells from blood buffy coats. This sequence was found in a human donor in good health. The genes are TRBV5-1 and TRBJ2-1, with a possible D match to TRBD1 (6 bases). CDR3 nucleotides: TGCGCCAGCAGCTTAGGGGGTTTCTCCTACAATGAGCAGTTCTTC. It encodes CASSLGGFSYNEQFF.